This TCR beta chain was captured by sequencing in a study of blood T cell repertoires in COVID-19. Study in general: From the United States, Italy and Spain came samples of acute and convalescent COVID-19. T cells, B-cell-depleted T cells, or PBMCs provided the cDNA or gDNA that served as material.

The CDR3 sequence is 14 residues long. Per the germline V gene, CDR1 is SGHTA and CDR2 is FQGNSA. With 11 bases clipped from V and 5 bases from J, the junction kept 12 bases outside the gene matches. Profiling relied on immunoSEQ multiplex PCR, and the TCRdb table lists in-frame clones only, not all of them. In the table there are more than 95,000 clones, 75% to 95% of which are singletons. The chain employs TRBV7-2 and TRBJ1-1; 9 bases fit TRBD1. The sample taken for sequencing was peripheral blood. The sequence came from a man between 60 and 70 years old with acute or convalescent COVID-19. The CDR3 sequence: CAVTGGSLLTEAFF. CDR3 nucleotide sequence: TGTGCCGTGACAGGGGGGTCCCTTTTAACTGAAGCTTTCTTT.